This passage covers 9 T cell receptor beta chains from one sample sequenced in a study of cytomegalovirus exposure and HLA in healthy donors. This PCR relied on a set of 60 Vbeta primers and 13 Jbeta primers. Libraries were prepared by immunoSEQ multiplex PCR; TCRdb keeps only in-frame clonotypes and omits some of them. Of around 150,000 clones in the sample, over 70% were seen once. Sequenced material: PBMCs. The receptors originated from a male donor in good health and CMV-seronegative.

J is TRBJ1-4 and V is TRBV19, with 12 bases lining up with TRBD1. Germline trimming cut 6 bases from V and 8 bases from J; bases unmatched to any gene: 7. Per germline, CDR1 LNHDA and CDR2 SQIVND (reference sequence). The CDR3 has 15 residues. The CDR3 sequence: CASRLTGTGGEKLFF. DNA for the CDR3: TGTGCCAGTAGGCTTACCGGGACAGGGGGCGAAAAACTGTTTTTT. The complete variable domain, with remaining parts taken from reference TRBV19 and TRBJ1-4, reads DGGITQSPKYLFRKEGQNVTLSCEQNLNHDAMYWYRQDPGQGLRLIYYSQIVNDFQKGDIAEGYSVSREKKESFPLTVTSAQKNPTAFYLCASRLTGTGGEKLFFGSGTQLSVL.

The chain couples TRBV28 to TRBJ2-1; a possible D gene is TRBD2 (7 bases). The V gene lost 5 bases and the J gene lost 4 bases, with 15 bases spanning the gap. From germline, CDR1 is MDHEN and CDR2 SYDVKM. The CDR3 is made up of 15 amino acids. The CDR3 is CASSRGEGGYNEQFF. CDR3 nucleotides: TGTGCCAGCAGTCGTGGGGAGGGGGGATACAATGAGCAGTTCTTC.

This chain joins TRBV30 and TRBJ2-2; 9 nucleotides match TRBD2. The CDR3 is 16 amino acids. The germline V gene has CDR1 GTSNPN and CDR2 SVGIG (reference sequence). The J segment lost 4 bases and the V segment lost 0 bases, leaving 6 bases of the junction unmatched. The chain's CDR3 is CAWSVGSGRRTGELFF. DNA for the CDR3: TGTGCCTGGAGTGTTGGTAGCGGGAGACGCACCGGGGAGCTGTTTTTT.

The rearrangement links TRBV28 to TRBJ1-1, with a possible D match to TRBD1 (6 bases). Germline-derived CDR1 and CDR2 are MDHEN and SYDVKM. This CDR3 comprises 15 residues. The V and J ends lost 5 bases and 0 bases respectively, with 13 bases between them. Here the CDR3 reads CASSGGGNMNTEAFF. CDR3 DNA: TGTGCCAGCAGTGGGGGGGGCAACATGAACACTGAAGCTTTCTTT.

The V call is TRBV11-2, the J call TRBJ2-3; 7 nucleotides agree with TRBD1. The V segment lost 1 base and the J segment 2 bases; nucleotides outside the gene matches: 9. Germline V gene data show CDR1 as SGHAT and CDR2 as FQNNGV. The CDR3 is 17 residues long. For the CDR3, the DNA is TGTGCCAGCAGCTTAGGAGGTTTGGGACAGCTCACAGATACGCAGTATTTT. It encodes CASSLGGLGQLTDTQYF.

V gene TRBV11-2 combines with J gene TRBJ2-5, with a weak D call TRBD2 (6 bases). V dropped 1 base and J dropped 1 base, with 16 bases sitting between them. CDR3 length: 17 residues. Germline V gives CDR1 SGHAT, CDR2 FQNNGV. CDR3 nucleotide sequence: TGTGCCAGCAGCTTAGTTCTGTCTAGCGTCTTCCAAGAGACCCAGTACTTC. It yields the protein CASSLVLSSVFQETQYF.

The chain combines TRBV5-4 with TRBJ1-2, with D possibly matching TRBD1 (6 bases). Germline CDR1 and CDR2: SGHNT and YYREEE (reference sequence). This CDR3 region has 13 residues. Trimming removed 3 bases at V and 8 bases at J, with 14 bases between. CDR3 region: CASSSPNRAGYTF. Written as DNA, the CDR3 is TGTGCCAGCAGCTCTCCTAACAGGGCGGGCTACACCTTC.

V usage is TRBV7-2 and J usage is TRBJ2-1; TRBD2 is a possible D gene (7 bases). Germline V gene data show CDR1 as SGHTA and CDR2 as FQGNSA. CDR3 size: 15 residues. V gave up 6 bases and J gave up 2 bases, with 14 bases separating them. CDR3 DNA: TGTGCCAGCAGTGGGGGGGCCCCAGCCTACAATGAGCAGTTCTTC. Translating gives CASSGGAPAYNEQFF.

As for this clone: Other DNA sequences in the sample encode the same CDR3. This rearrangement joins TRBV6-5 to TRBJ1-5; D may be TRBD1 (6 bases). CDR1 and CDR2 (germline): MNHEY, SVGAGI. Trimming took 6 bases from V and 2 from J, leaving 8 bases between them. The CDR3 runs to 13 residues. CDR3 amino acids: CASRRTGNQPQHF. DNA of the CDR3: TGTGCCAGCAGACGGACAGGCAATCAGCCCCAGCATTTT.